This T cell receptor beta chain comes out of a study of cytomegalovirus exposure and HLA in healthy donors. Study details: Ancestry clustering placed about 80% of approximately 420 genotyped donors in the Caucasian-associated cluster.

Per the germline V gene, CDR1 is MNHEY and CDR2 is SMNVEV (reference sequence). V was clipped by 4 bases and J by 2 bases, with 12 bases between them. The CDR3 has 15 amino acids. To note about this clone: Its specificity is unknown.

The PCR employed 60 Vbeta primers together with 13 Jbeta primers. TCRdb's table, derived via immunoSEQ multiplex PCR, lists solely in-frame clones and lacks some. The table lists roughly 100,000 clones, around 78% of them singletons. Study-level results: HLA allele associations emerged for about 16,000 TCR beta sequences in a later analysis, at 0.05 false discovery rate. Testing in vitro showed a few CMV-associated chains specific for CMV antigens. Cytomegalovirus-associated TCR beta chains were listed, numbering 150 to 200.

Sequenced: PBMCs. The TCR originated in a middle-aged man in good health and CMV-seronegative. The chain uses TRBV27 and TRBJ1-5; no reliable D call. The CDR3: CASSSKHGGNQPQHF. The DNA for the CDR3 is TGTGCCAGCAGTTCAAAGCATGGAGGCAATCAGCCCCAGCATTTT.